The 26 T cell receptor beta chains given below trace back to one sample, sequenced in a study of control samples from healthy donors and cancer patients. Here immunoSEQ multiplex PCR was the method, and the copy in TCRdb shows in-frame clones only, minus some. Among roughly 120,000 clones, 70% to 90% were seen once, and the ten largest hold roughly 3.2%. The specimen was blood. The receptors shown here come from a man in his fifties in good health.

The CDR3 DNA is TGTGCCTGGGGGGTGAGGGAAAATTCACCCCTCCACTTT. This translates into CAWGVRENSPLHF. The chain joins TRBV30 to TRBJ1-6, with no clear D. The V and J ends lost 5 bases and 7 bases respectively, with 12 bases between them. Germline CDR1 is GTSNPN and CDR2 is SVGIG (reference sequence). This CDR3 contains 13 residues.

The V gene is TRBV19, the J gene TRBJ1-1; D not certain. The CDR3 consists of 14 residues. The germline V gene encodes CDR1 LNHDA and CDR2 SQIVND (reference sequence). V was shortened by 7 bases and J by 4 bases, with 16 bases between the two germline ends. The DNA of the CDR3 is TGTGCCAGTATCGCGGGATCGGTCGGCACTGAAGCTTTCTTT. It translates to CASIAGSVGTEAFF.

This chain connects TRBV7-8 to TRBJ2-5; D is perhaps TRBD1 (6 bases). CDR1 SGHVS and CDR2 FQNEAQ come from the germline V gene. The V and J ends lost 5 bases and 5 bases respectively, with 18 bases between them. The CDR3 has 15 residues. The DNA for the CDR3 is TGTGCCAGCAGCCCTCTGAGGGGGAATTTGGAGACCCAGTACTTC. Translation: CASSPLRGNLETQYF.

The genes are TRBV11-3 and TRBJ1-1; D uncertain. Germline V gene sequence: CDR1 SGHNT, CDR2 YENEEA. The CDR3 is made up of 13 amino acids. V dropped 4 bases and J dropped 0 bases, with 6 bases sitting between them. The DNA for the CDR3 is TGTGCCAGCAGCTATATTCTGAACACTGAAGCTTTCTTT. Encoded protein: CASSYILNTEAFF. Based on the CDR3 plus reference TRBV11-3 and TRBJ1-1, the full variable domain is EAGVVQSPRYKIIEKKQPVAFWCNPISGHNTLYWYLQNLGQGPELLIRYENEEAVDDSQLPKDRFSAERLKGVDSTLKIQPAELGDSAVYLCASSYILNTEAFFGQGTRLTVV.

CDR3 region: CASSYSMQGGFF. The CDR3 nucleotides are TGTGCCAGCAGTTACTCGATGCAGGGTGGTTTCTTT. The gene calls are TRBV6-6 and TRBJ1-1; TRBD1 is a possible D gene (5 bases). V was shortened by 0 bases and J by 13 bases, with 12 bases between the two germline ends. CDR1 MNHNY and CDR2 SVGAGI come from the germline V gene (reference sequence). The CDR3 sequence is 12 residues long.

The chain couples TRBV30 to TRBJ2-5; 8 nucleotides match TRBD2. This CDR3 is built from 16 residues. CDR1 is GTSNPN, CDR2 SVGIG, per germline (reference sequence). The J segment lost 4 bases and the V segment lost 1 base, leaving 11 bases of the junction unmatched. CDR3 coding DNA: TGTGCCTGGAGTGGTGGTGGCCGGGGGGGGGCAGAGACCCAGTACTTC. Protein: CAWSGGGRGGAETQYF.

V and J are TRBV3-1 (or the pseudogene TRBV3-2) and TRBJ2-5; 7 positions agree with TRBD2. From germline, CDR1 is LGHDT and CDR2 YNNKEL (reference sequence). The CDR3 spans 17 residues. V lost 1 base and J lost 0; bases outside the gene matches: 8. The CDR3 nucleotides are TGTGCCAGCAGCCAAGGTGGCTGGCGGGGGAACCAAGAGACCCAGTACTTC. Encoded protein: CASSQGGWRGNQETQYF.

This chain joins TRBV27 and TRBJ2-7, with 9 nucleotides matching TRBD1. The CDR3 spans 16 residues. Germline CDR1 reads MNHEY; CDR2 reads SMNVEV (reference sequence). V lost 5 bases and J lost 2; bases outside the gene matches: 10. The CDR3: CASSPSSGQGTYEQYF. CDR3 in DNA: TGTGCCAGCAGTCCTTCCTCGGGACAGGGTACCTACGAGCAGTACTTC.

This sequence joins TRBV4-1 and TRBJ2-6; 11 bases match TRBD2. V gave up 3 bases and J gave up 4 bases; unmatched junction bases: 5. CDR3 size: 17 residues. Germline loops: CDR1 MGHRA, CDR2 YSYEKL. CDR3 in DNA: TGCGCCAGCAGCCATAGCGGGGGGGCGATAGGGGCCAACGTCCTGACTTTC. Encoded protein: CASSHSGGAIGANVLTF.

The gene calls are TRBV5-4 and TRBJ2-7; 10 nucleotides line up with TRBD2. The CDR3 runs 15 residues. Germline lookup yields CDR1 SGHNT and CDR2 YYREEE (reference sequence). J lost 3 bases, V lost 0 bases, and 3 bases had no gene match. CDR3 region: CASSLGSSGGYEQYF. Here the CDR3 DNA reads TGTGCCAGCAGCTTGGGATCTAGCGGGGGCTACGAGCAGTACTTC.

This rearrangement joins TRBV18 to TRBJ2-6; no clear D gene. There are 18 residues in the CDR3. V was trimmed by 3 bases and J by 0 bases, leaving 15 bases between them. Germline V gene sequence: CDR1 KGHSH, CDR2 LQKENI. The CDR3 reads CASSPSPELYSGANVLTF. The CDR3 nucleotides read TGTGCCAGCTCACCGTCTCCGGAGTTATACTCTGGGGCCAACGTCCTGACTTTC.

The chain employs TRBV6-2 or TRBV6-3 and TRBJ1-5, with D hard to call. CDR3 length: 15 amino acids. V lost 2 bases to trimming and J lost 1 base, with 9 bases between them. Germline CDR1 is MNHEY and CDR2 is SVGEGT. The CDR3 coding sequence is TGTGCCAGCAGTTACACAGCGCTCAGCAATCAGCCCCAGCATTTT. Protein product: CASSYTALSNQPQHF.

The table lists this clone with a few counts. V gene TRBV5-4 combines with J gene TRBJ2-3; D is unclear. There are 13 residues in the CDR3. Germline V CDR1 and CDR2: SGHNT, YYREEE (reference sequence). V lost 1 base and J 3 bases, leaving 6 bases between the germline ends. The CDR3 spells CASSLIGTDTQYF. The DNA for the CDR3 is TGTGCCAGCAGCTTGATTGGAACAGATACGCAGTATTTT.

This clone was picked up a small number of times. V gene TRBV19 combines with J gene TRBJ1-1, with D uncertain. Germline V lookup: CDR1 LNHDA, CDR2 SQIVND (reference sequence). V was shortened by 8 bases and J by 11 bases, with 21 bases between the two germline ends. The CDR3 has 13 amino acids. DNA of the CDR3: TGTGCCAGTGGAGCGACGGTCCCCTCGGGGGCTTTCTTT. This encodes CASGATVPSGAFF.

This chain connects TRBV6-6 to TRBJ1-5; 11 nucleotides match TRBD1. Germline CDR1 MNHNY, CDR2 SVGAGI (reference sequence). CDR3 size: 16 residues. The V segment lost 2 bases and the J segment 6 bases; nucleotides outside the gene matches: 6. For the CDR3, the DNA is TGTGCCAGCAGTTACGCTGGACAGGGGGCAGGTCAGCCCCAGCATTTT. It is translated as CASSYAGQGAGQPQHF.

The gene calls are TRBV5-1 and TRBJ2-3; 7 nucleotides match TRBD1. The V segment lost 3 bases and the J segment 1 base; nucleotides outside the gene matches: 11. The CDR3 consists of 17 residues. Germline CDR1 is SGHRS and CDR2 is YFSETQ. CDR3 amino acids: CASSWRTTGEGTDTQYF. The CDR3 nucleotides are TGCGCCAGCAGCTGGCGTACCACAGGGGAAGGCACAGATACGCAGTATTTT.

The gene calls are TRBV2 and TRBJ2-1; tentatively, D is TRBD1 (5 bases). Between the trimmed V and J ends, which lost 6 bases and 3 bases, there was a span of 18 bases. From germline, CDR1 is SNHLY and CDR2 FYNNEI. The CDR3 extends over 16 amino acids. CDR3 DNA: TGTGCCAGCAGCGCCGCTAGGCGGACAAGCTACAATGAGCAGTTCTTC. It encodes CASSAARRTSYNEQFF.

The chain is built from TRBV14 and TRBJ1-4, with unresolved D. Germline-derived CDR1 and CDR2 are SGHDN and FVKESK. V was clipped by 0 bases and J by 10 bases, with 15 bases between them. The CDR3 covers 15 residues. The CDR3 spells CASSQEAPTSGKLFF. The CDR3 region has the DNA TGTGCCAGCAGCCAAGAAGCCCCGACTAGTGGAAAACTGTTTTTT. The full variable domain, in which reference TRBV14 and TRBJ1-4 provide the parts outside the CDR3, is EAGVTQFPSHSVIEKGQTVTLRCDPISGHDNLYWYRRVMGKEIKFLLHFVKESKQDESGMPNNRFLAERTGGTYSTLKVQPAELEDSGVYFCASSQEAPTSGKLFFGSGTQLSVL.

The chain has TRBV5-1 and TRBJ2-5; 9 bases fit TRBD2. V shed 2 bases, J shed 5 bases, and the junction held 10 bases outside the gene matches. CDR3 size: 16 residues. Germline V gives CDR1 SGHRS, CDR2 YFSETQ. CDR3 nucleotides: TGCGCCAGCAGCTTTGTGGCGGGGGGGCCCCGGGAGACCCAGTACTTC. This sequence encodes CASSFVAGGPRETQYF. The entire variable domain, with the rest obtained from reference TRBV5-1 and TRBJ2-5, is as follows: KAGVTQTPRYLIKTRGQQVTLSCSPISGHRSVSWYQQTPGQGLQFLFEYFSETQRNKGNFPGRFSGRQFSNSRSEMNVSTLELGDSALYLCASSFVAGGPRETQYFGPGTRLLVL.

The J gene is TRBJ1-3, the V gene TRBV3-1 (or the pseudogene TRBV3-2); D unclear. Deletions cut 3 bases from V and 0 bases from J, with 6 bases between. Germline CDR1 and CDR2: LGHDT and YNNKEL (reference sequence). CDR3 length equals 14 residues. The CDR3 protein is CASSHLNSGNTIYF. CDR3 coding DNA: TGTGCCAGCAGCCACTTGAACTCTGGAAACACCATATATTTT.

This clone has a handful of counts. The V call is TRBV19, the J call TRBJ2-3; 9 nucleotides line up with TRBD1. The ends lost 4 bases at V and 3 bases at J; junction bases unmatched: 8. Germline-derived CDR1 and CDR2 are LNHDA and SQIVND (reference sequence). This CDR3 region has 16 residues. CDR3 loop: CASSRTGAARTDTQYF. For the CDR3, the DNA is TGTGCCAGTAGTAGGACAGGGGCAGCACGTACAGATACGCAGTATTTT.

The chain joins TRBV29-1 to TRBJ2-7; D may be TRBD1 (6 bases). The CDR3 runs to 11 residues. Deletions cut 7 bases from V and 5 bases from J, with 12 bases between. CDR1 is SQVTM, CDR2 ANQGSEA, per germline. This CDR3 is CSATGYDEQYF. As DNA, the CDR3 is TGCAGCGCCACAGGGTACGACGAGCAGTACTTC.

The V gene is TRBV15, the J gene TRBJ1-2; weak D call: TRBD1 (6 bases). The CDR3 is 14 residues long. The V gene's germline CDR1 is LNHNV and CDR2 YYDKDF (reference sequence). With 0 bases removed from V and 8 bases from J, the gap between germline ends came to 13 bases. CDR3 amino acids: CATSREFVGGGYTF. In DNA form, the CDR3 reads TGTGCCACCAGCAGAGAATTCGTAGGGGGAGGCTACACCTTC.

This chain connects TRBV29-1 to TRBJ1-4; tentatively, D is TRBD1 (5 bases). The CDR3 has 12 residues. Germline assignment: CDR1 SQVTM and CDR2 ANQGSEA. V shed 4 bases and J shed 5 bases, with 8 bases lying between them. The CDR3 loop reads CSVGQSNEKLFF. DNA for the CDR3: TGCAGCGTTGGACAGAGCAATGAAAAACTGTTTTTT.

The chain has TRBV19 and TRBJ2-1, with 9 nucleotides matching TRBD1. Trimming removed 4 bases from V and 3 bases from J; junction bases left unmatched: 4. The CDR3 has 15 amino acids. The germline V gene encodes CDR1 LNHDA and CDR2 SQIVND (reference sequence). The CDR3 region has the DNA TGTGCCAGTAGTACCGACAGGGGGTTCTACAATGAGCAGTTCTTC. Translated, it gives CASSTDRGFYNEQFF.

About this clone: An end of the junction differs from the germline gene, which may be a read error. Other nucleotide sequences in the sample specify the same CDR3. This sequence joins TRBV20-1 and TRBJ1-1, with D unclear. The CDR3 runs 11 residues. Germline CDR1 DFQATT, CDR2 SNEGSKA (reference sequence). The CDR3 nucleotides read TGCAGTGCCAGAGGGAACACTGAAGCTTTCTTT. Protein: CSARGNTEAFF.